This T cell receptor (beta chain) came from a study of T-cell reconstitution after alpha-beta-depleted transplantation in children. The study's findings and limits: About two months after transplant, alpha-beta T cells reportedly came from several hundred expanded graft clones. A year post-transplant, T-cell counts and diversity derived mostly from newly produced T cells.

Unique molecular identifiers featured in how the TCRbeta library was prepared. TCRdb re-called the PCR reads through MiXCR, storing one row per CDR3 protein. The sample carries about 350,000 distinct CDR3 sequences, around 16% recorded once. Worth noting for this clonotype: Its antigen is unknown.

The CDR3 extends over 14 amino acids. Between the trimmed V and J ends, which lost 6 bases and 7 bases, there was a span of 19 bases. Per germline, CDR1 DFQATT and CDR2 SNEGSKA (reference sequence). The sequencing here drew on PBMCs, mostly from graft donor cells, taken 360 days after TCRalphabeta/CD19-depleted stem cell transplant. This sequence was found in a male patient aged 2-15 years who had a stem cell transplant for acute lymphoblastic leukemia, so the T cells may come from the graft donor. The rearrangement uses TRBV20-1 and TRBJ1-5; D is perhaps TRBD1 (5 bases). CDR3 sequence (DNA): TGCAGTGCCCAGACCTACCAAGAGGGGCAGCCCCAGCATTTT. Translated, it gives CSAQTYQEGQPQHF.